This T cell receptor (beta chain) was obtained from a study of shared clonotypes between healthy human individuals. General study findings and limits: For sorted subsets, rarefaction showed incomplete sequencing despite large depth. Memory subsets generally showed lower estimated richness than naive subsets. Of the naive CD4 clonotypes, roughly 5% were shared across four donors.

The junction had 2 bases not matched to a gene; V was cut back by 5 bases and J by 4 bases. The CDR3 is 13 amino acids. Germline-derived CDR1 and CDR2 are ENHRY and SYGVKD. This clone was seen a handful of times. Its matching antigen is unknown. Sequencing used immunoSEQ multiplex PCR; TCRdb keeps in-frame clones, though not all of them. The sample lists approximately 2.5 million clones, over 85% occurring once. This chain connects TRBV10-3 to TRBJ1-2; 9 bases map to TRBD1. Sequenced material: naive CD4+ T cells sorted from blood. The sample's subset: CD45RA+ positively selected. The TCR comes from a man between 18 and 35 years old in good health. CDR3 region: CAISSDRGYGYTF. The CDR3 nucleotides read TGTGCCATCAGTTCGGACAGGGGCTATGGCTACACCTTC.